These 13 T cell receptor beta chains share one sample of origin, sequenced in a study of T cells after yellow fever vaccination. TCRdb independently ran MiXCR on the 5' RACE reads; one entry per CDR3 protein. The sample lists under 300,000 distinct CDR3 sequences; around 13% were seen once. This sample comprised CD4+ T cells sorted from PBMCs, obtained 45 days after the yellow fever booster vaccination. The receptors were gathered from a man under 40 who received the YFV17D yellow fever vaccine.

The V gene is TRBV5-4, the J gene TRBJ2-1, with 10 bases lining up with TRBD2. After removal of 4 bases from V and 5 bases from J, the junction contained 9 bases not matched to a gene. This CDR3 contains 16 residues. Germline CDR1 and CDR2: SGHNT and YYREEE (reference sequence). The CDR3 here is CASSESSGRPDNEQFF. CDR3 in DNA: TGTGCCAGCAGCGAGAGTAGCGGGAGGCCAGACAATGAGCAGTTCTTC.

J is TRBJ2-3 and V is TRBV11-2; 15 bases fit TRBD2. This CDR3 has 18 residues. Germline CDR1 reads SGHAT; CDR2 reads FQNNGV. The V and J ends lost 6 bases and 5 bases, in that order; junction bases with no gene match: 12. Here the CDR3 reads CASRYSPGLAGGLDTQYF. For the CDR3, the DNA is TGTGCCAGCAGATATTCGCCGGGACTAGCGGGAGGTCTAGATACGCAGTATTTT. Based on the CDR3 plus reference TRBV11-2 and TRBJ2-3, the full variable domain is EAGVAQSPRYKIIEKRQSVAFWCNPISGHATLYWYQQILGQGPKLLIQFQNNGVVDDSQLPKDRFSAERLKGVDSTLKIQPAKLEDSAVYLCASRYSPGLAGGLDTQYFGPGTRLTVL.

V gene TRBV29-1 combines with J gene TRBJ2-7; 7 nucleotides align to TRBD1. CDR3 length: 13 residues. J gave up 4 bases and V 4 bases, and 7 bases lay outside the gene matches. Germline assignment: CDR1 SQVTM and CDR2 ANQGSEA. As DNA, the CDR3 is TGCAGCGTTGGCGTCAGGGGGTTATACGAGCAGTACTTC. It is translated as CSVGVRGLYEQYF.

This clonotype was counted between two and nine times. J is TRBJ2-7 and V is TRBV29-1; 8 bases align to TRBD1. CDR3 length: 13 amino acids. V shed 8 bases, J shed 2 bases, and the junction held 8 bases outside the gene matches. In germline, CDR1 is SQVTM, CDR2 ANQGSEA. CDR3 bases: TGCAGCATGACAGGACAGGGCGCCTACGAGCAGTACTTC. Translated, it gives CSMTGQGAYEQYF.

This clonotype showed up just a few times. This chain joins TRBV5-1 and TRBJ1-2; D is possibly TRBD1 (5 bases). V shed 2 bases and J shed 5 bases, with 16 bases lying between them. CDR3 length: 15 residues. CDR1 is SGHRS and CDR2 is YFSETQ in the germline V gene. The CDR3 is CASSFTGTANYGYTF. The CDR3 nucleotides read TGCGCCAGCAGCTTCACCGGGACTGCCAATTATGGCTACACCTTC.

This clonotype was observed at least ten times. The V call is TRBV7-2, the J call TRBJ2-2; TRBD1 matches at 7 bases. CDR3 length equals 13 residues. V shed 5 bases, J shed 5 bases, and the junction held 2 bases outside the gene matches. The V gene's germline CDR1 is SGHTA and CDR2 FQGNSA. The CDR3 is CASSRQGTGELFF. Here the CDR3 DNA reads TGTGCCAGCAGCCGACAGGGAACCGGGGAGCTGTTTTTT.

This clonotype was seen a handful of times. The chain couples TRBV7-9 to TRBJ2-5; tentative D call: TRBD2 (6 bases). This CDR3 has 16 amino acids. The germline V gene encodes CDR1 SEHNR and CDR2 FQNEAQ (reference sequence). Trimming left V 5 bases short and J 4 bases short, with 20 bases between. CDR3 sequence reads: CASSLGRSVLAETQYF. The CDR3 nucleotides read TGTGCCAGCAGCCTAGGGAGGAGCGTTTTAGCAGAGACCCAGTACTTC.

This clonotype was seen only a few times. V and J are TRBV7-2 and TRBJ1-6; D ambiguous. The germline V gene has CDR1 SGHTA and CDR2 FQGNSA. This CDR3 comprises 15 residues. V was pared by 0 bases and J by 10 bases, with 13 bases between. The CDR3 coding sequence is TGTGCCAGCAGCTTAGCGCAGCTGGGTTGGTCACCCCTCCACTTT. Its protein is CASSLAQLGWSPLHF.

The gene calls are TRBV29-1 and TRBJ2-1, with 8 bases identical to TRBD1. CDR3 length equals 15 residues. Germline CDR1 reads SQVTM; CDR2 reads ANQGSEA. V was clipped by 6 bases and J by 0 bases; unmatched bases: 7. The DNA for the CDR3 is TGCAGCGTACCGGACAGGGCCATCTCCTACAATGAGCAGTTCTTC. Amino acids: CSVPDRAISYNEQFF.

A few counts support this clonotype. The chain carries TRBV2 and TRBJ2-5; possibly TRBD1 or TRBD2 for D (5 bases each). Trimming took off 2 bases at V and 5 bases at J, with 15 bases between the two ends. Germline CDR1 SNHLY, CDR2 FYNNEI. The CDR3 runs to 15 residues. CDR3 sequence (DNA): TGTGCCAGCAGTGAAATCACAGGACGAGGGGAGACCCAGTACTTC. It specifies CASSEITGRGETQYF. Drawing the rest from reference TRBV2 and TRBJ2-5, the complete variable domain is EPEVTQTPSHQVTQMGQEVILRCVPISNHLYFYWYRQILGQKVEFLVSFYNNEISEKSEIFDDQFSVERPDGSNFTLKIRSTKLEDSAMYFCASSEITGRGETQYFGPGTRLLVL.

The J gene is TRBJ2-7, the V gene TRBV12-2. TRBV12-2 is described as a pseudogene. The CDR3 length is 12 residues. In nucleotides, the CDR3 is TGTGGAAGCGGCGGGAGCTGGGACGAGCAGTACTTC. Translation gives CGSGGSWDEQYF.

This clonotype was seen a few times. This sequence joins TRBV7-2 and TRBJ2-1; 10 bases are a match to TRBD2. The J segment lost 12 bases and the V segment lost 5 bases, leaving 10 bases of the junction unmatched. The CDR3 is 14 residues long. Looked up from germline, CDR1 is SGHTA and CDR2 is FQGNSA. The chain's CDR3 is CASSPAGGPFGQFF. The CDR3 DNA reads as TGTGCCAGCAGCCCAGCGGGAGGGCCTTTTGGGCAGTTCTTC.

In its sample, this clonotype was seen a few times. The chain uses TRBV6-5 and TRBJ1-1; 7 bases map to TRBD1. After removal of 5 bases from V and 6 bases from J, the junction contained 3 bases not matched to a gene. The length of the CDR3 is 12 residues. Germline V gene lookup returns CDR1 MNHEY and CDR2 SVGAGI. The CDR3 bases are TGTGCCAGCAGTAGACAGGGCGCTGAAGCTTTCTTT. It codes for CASSRQGAEAFF.